This T cell receptor beta chain derives from a study of T-cell memory formation after mild COVID-19. Study in general: Largely donor-specific sequence clusters came from a couple of donors.

This clonotype was recorded a few times. Antigen unknown. At one end the junction does not follow the germline gene, possibly because of a read error. In TCRdb, the 5' RACE reads were re-called with MiXCR into one record per CDR3 protein. The table lists 350,000 to 450,000 distinct CDR3 sequences, around 20% of them singletons. This CDR3 spans 15 amino acids. Germline CDR1 and CDR2: SSHAT and FNYEAQ (reference sequence). Whole-study results and caveats: SARS-CoV-2 specificity was not confirmed for second-wave clones peaking on day 37. Clones that contracted clustered mainly in CM and EM if CD4+ and in EMRA if CD8+.

The clonotype was recovered from an adult woman who had mild COVID-19 (a few samples of this study predate the infection). Cell type and time point are not known. The V call is TRBV7-7, the J call TRBJ2-1, with TRBD2 identical over 11 bases. Sequences were obtained from PBMCs or a T cell subset sorted from them (not recorded which). The CDR3 sequence: CASSRTSGPYNEQFF. The CDR3 coding sequence is TGTGCTAGCAGCAGGACTAGCGGGCCTTACAATGAGCAGTTCTTC. The whole variable domain, remainder taken from reference TRBV7-7 and TRBJ2-1, is GAGVSQSPRYKVTKRGQDVTLRCDPISSHATLYWYQQALGQGPEFLTYFNYEAQPDKSGLPSDRFSAERPEGSISTLTIQRTEQRDSAMYRCASSRTSGPYNEQFFGPGTRLTVL.